The 23 T cell receptor beta chains given below trace back to one sample, sequenced in a study of somatic mutations in cytotoxic T cells in rheumatoid arthritis. The data were produced by immunoSEQ multiplex PCR, yet TCRdb's version contains in-frame clones alone and is incomplete. The sample shows tens of thousands of clones, 82% of them seen only once. Sequencing used CD8+ T cells sorted from blood. All receptors derive from a man aged 45 to 65 in good health.

CDR3 sequence reads: CASSDSSNQPQHF. CDR3 coding DNA: TGTGCCAGCAGCGACAGTTCCAATCAGCCCCAGCATTTT. The chain links TRBV27 to TRBJ1-5; possible D gene TRBD1, 5 bases. There are 13 residues in the CDR3. The germline CDR1 and CDR2 sequences are MNHEY and SMNVEV (reference sequence). V lost 6 bases to trimming and J lost 3 bases, with 9 bases between them.

V and J are TRBV27 and TRBJ1-5; TRBD1 is a possible D gene (6 bases). The CDR3 covers 14 residues. V shed 5 bases and J shed 5 bases, with 13 bases lying between them. Germline-derived CDR1 and CDR2 are MNHEY and SMNVEV (reference sequence). The CDR3 coding sequence is TGTGCCAGCAGTCCTGGGACACATCATCAGCCCCAGCATTTT. This sequence encodes CASSPGTHHQPQHF.

The V gene is TRBV11-2, the J gene TRBJ2-7; maybe TRBD1 (5 bases). The CDR3 has 13 residues. The ends were cut back, 5 bases at V and 4 bases at J, with 12 bases in the middle. The germline V gene encodes CDR1 SGHAT and CDR2 FQNNGV. The CDR3, as DNA: TGTGCCAGCAGCCCCCAAGACAGTTACGAGCAGTACTTC. Translating it yields CASSPQDSYEQYF.

This chain links TRBV19 with TRBJ1-5; D is undetermined. CDR3 length: 14 amino acids. V dropped 7 bases and J dropped 1 base, with 11 bases sitting between them. CDR1 is LNHDA and CDR2 is SQIVND in the germline V gene (reference sequence). CDR3 loop: CASNPAQSNQPQHF. In nucleotides, the CDR3 is TGTGCCAGTAACCCTGCCCAGAGCAATCAGCCCCAGCATTTT.

This chain joins TRBV9 and TRBJ1-1; 7 bases are shared with TRBD1. The CDR3 is 15 residues long. From germline, CDR1 is SGDLS and CDR2 YYNGEE. The junction had 6 bases not matched to a gene; V was cut back by 3 bases and J by 1 base. This chain's CDR3 is CASSAVTGSNTEAFF. The CDR3 region has the DNA TGTGCCAGCAGCGCCGTGACAGGGTCGAACACTGAAGCTTTCTTT.

The chain links TRBV9 to TRBJ2-7; weak D call: TRBD2 (6 bases). The CDR3 consists of 15 residues. Trimming cost V 0 bases and J 3 bases, with 13 bases left between them. The germline V gene encodes CDR1 SGDLS and CDR2 YYNGEE. Written as DNA, the CDR3 is TGTGCCAGCAGCGTAGCTGGGCAGGGAGGCTACGAGCAGTACTTC. This gives the protein CASSVAGQGGYEQYF.

V and J are TRBV13 and TRBJ1-1, with 9 bases fitting TRBD1. CDR3 length: 14 amino acids. J gave up 4 bases and V 3 bases, and 3 bases lay outside the gene matches. Per germline, CDR1 PRHDT and CDR2 FYEKMQ (reference sequence). Here the CDR3 DNA reads TGTGCCAGCAGCTTCACGACAGGGGGCACTGAAGCTTTCTTT. Translating it yields CASSFTTGGTEAFF.

This clone has just one count. Here the CDR3 reads CASSIVPASNQPQHF. The CDR3 nucleotides read TGTGCCAGTAGTATAGTTCCAGCAAGCAATCAGCCCCAGCATTTT. The chain uses TRBV19 and TRBJ1-5; the D is unclear. Germline values: CDR1 LNHDA, CDR2 SQIVND (reference sequence). The CDR3 covers 15 residues. Between the trimmed V and J ends, which lost 1 base and 1 base, there was a span of 8 bases.

The V and J genes are TRBV28 and TRBJ2-7; the match to TRBD2 covers 14 bases. Germline CDR1 and CDR2: MDHEN and SYDVKM. This CDR3 spans 18 amino acids. J lost 3 bases, V lost 6 bases, and 13 bases had no gene match. In nucleotides, the CDR3 is TGTGCCAGCAGGGCCGGGACTAGCGGGAGTCTCGGTGTCTACGAGCAGTACTTC. Translating gives CASRAGTSGSLGVYEQYF.

The chain carries TRBV5-1 and TRBJ2-3; perhaps TRBD2 as D (5 bases). Germline-derived CDR1 and CDR2 are SGHRS and YFSETQ. Deletions cut 0 bases from V and 6 bases from J, with 8 bases between. This CDR3 spans 13 amino acids. The CDR3 here is CASSLGVADTQYF. As DNA, the CDR3 is TGCGCCAGCAGCTTGGGCGTAGCGGATACGCAGTATTTT.

The CDR3 DNA follows: TGTGCCAGAAGCCTCTTCCGTCCAGGGGACGGCTACACCTTC. Protein product: CARSLFRPGDGYTF. The V and J genes are TRBV5-3 and TRBJ1-2, with D perhaps matching TRBD1 (6 bases). TRBV5-3 counts as an open reading frame of uncertain function. The CDR3 totals 14 residues. Trimming took off 4 bases at V and 8 bases at J, with 18 bases between the two ends.

The chain joins TRBV21-1 to TRBJ2-7; TRBD2, the D gene given by the table, was not confirmed from the DNA. TRBV21-1 is a listed pseudogene. The CDR3 spans 12 residues. Written as DNA, the CDR3 is TGTGCCAGCGCCTACTATCGGTACGAGCAGTACTTC. Translating it yields CASAYYRYEQYF.

With respect to this clone: Other DNA variants within this sample encode the same CDR3. The V call is TRBV2, the J call TRBJ1-1; D may be TRBD1 (6 bases). This CDR3 region has 15 residues. The V end was cut by 9 bases, the J end by 0 bases, with 17 bases between. Per the germline V gene, CDR1 is SNHLY and CDR2 is FYNNEI. The CDR3 spells CARPNVDRVNTEAFF. As DNA, the CDR3 is TGTGCCAGGCCGAACGTGGACAGAGTGAACACTGAAGCTTTCTTT.

The chain employs TRBV5-6 and TRBJ2-7; 10 bases are a match to TRBD2. Germline V lookup: CDR1 SGHDT, CDR2 YYEEEE. This CDR3 spans 14 amino acids. V was clipped by 0 bases and J by 7 bases; unmatched bases: 4. The CDR3: CASSLGTSGAEQYF. DNA of the CDR3: TGTGCCAGCAGCTTGGGTACTAGCGGGGCAGAGCAGTACTTC.

The V call is TRBV2, the J call TRBJ1-1; D not resolved. This CDR3 comprises 15 residues. Germline loops: CDR1 SNHLY, CDR2 FYNNEI. The V end was cut by 2 bases, the J end by 8 bases, with 18 bases between. The CDR3 spells CASSESRAWSREAFF. CDR3 DNA sequence: TGTGCCAGCAGTGAAAGTCGGGCCTGGAGTCGCGAAGCTTTCTTT.

This chain links TRBV7-9 with TRBJ2-7; tentative D call: TRBD1 (6 bases). Germline CDR1 SEHNR, CDR2 FQNEAQ (reference sequence). The CDR3 contains 13 residues. The CDR3 DNA reads as TGTGCTAGCCGGCAGGGACATAGCTACGAGCAGTACTTC. Its protein product is CASRQGHSYEQYF.

The rearrangement uses TRBV10-3 and TRBJ1-5; D is unresolved. Trimming took off 10 bases at V and 0 bases at J, with 13 bases between the two ends. There are 14 residues in the CDR3. Germline loops: CDR1 ENHRY, CDR2 SYGVKD. The CDR3, as DNA: TGTGCCACCGGGAGGGAGGGTAGCAATCAGCCCCAGCATTTT. Protein sequence: CATGREGSNQPQHF.

This clone was counted a single time. This rearrangement joins TRBV5-1 to TRBJ2-1; no clear D. V was clipped by 5 bases and J by 5 bases, with 20 bases between them. Per the germline V gene, CDR1 is SGHRS and CDR2 is YFSETQ. CDR3 length equals 16 residues. In DNA form, the CDR3 reads TGCGCCAGCAGTATAAAGTTGGCTCAAAGGGACAATGAGCAGTTCTTC. The encoded protein is CASSIKLAQRDNEQFF.

Concerning this clone: The same CDR3 arises from other DNA sequences in this sample as well. The chain links TRBV5-1 to TRBJ1-1; D is unclear. CDR3 size: 15 residues. The germline V and J ends were trimmed by 0 bases and 0 bases, with 9 bases remaining between them. CDR1 SGHRS and CDR2 YFSETQ come from the germline V gene. CDR3 loop: CASSLGRIMNTEAFF. In DNA, the CDR3 is TGCGCCAGCAGCTTGGGGAGGATCATGAACACTGAAGCTTTCTTT.

The chain couples TRBV4-1 to TRBJ2-7; D not resolved. CDR3 length: 14 amino acids. Trimming took off 4 bases at V and 3 bases at J, with 13 bases between the two ends. Germline values: CDR1 MGHRA, CDR2 YSYEKL. As DNA, the CDR3 is TGCGCCAGCAGCCCTATAAACATGGTCTACGAGCAGTACTTC. Translated: CASSPINMVYEQYF.

This chain connects TRBV6-5 to TRBJ2-1; D is tentatively TRBD1 or TRBD2 (6 bases each). The V gene lost 0 bases and the J gene lost 10 bases, with 10 bases spanning the gap. CDR3 length: 13 residues. CDR1 and CDR2 (germline): MNHEY, SVGAGI. CDR3 sequence: CASSYSGGAEQFF. For the CDR3, the DNA is TGTGCCAGCAGTTACTCGGGGGGCGCAGAGCAGTTCTTC.

This chain connects TRBV20-1 to TRBJ2-1, with no clear D. Trimming left V 0 bases short and J 10 bases short, with 7 bases between. From germline, CDR1 is DFQATT and CDR2 SNEGSKA (reference sequence). The CDR3 is 11 amino acids. Here the CDR3 reads CSARDWHEQFF. The CDR3 region has the DNA TGCAGTGCTAGAGATTGGCACGAGCAGTTCTTC.

The genes are TRBV5-8 and TRBJ2-7; weak D call: TRBD1 (6 bases). There are 14 residues in the CDR3. Trimming stripped 7 bases from V and 4 bases from J, with 18 bases between. The germline CDR1 and CDR2 sequences are SGHTS and YDEGEE. In nucleotides, the CDR3 is TGTGCCAGCCCCGGTGGCAGGGGCAAGTACGAGCAGTACTTC. This codes for CASPGGRGKYEQYF.